The rows below give T cell receptor beta chains drawn from one sample of a study of quantifying T cell responses using KT2 cells. TCRdb reanalysed the UMI-ligation and nested PCR reads using MiXCR and keeps one entry per CDR3 protein. The data show tens of thousands of distinct CDR3 sequences, roughly 10% seen once. Sequenced sample: PBMCs spiked with cells of the T cell clone KT2. The receptors were gathered from a human donor. Both conserved end residues are part of each CDR3. Fields, in order: J gene, V gene, clone size, D gene, CDR3 DNA, CDR3 protein. The D gene is left open where the match is weak. Size values are once, few and many counts, or a class for expanded clones, and some rows have none.

j_gene: TRBJ1-2
v_gene: TRBV20-1
abundance: few
d_gene: -
CDR3nt: TGCAGTGCTAGAGATAGTGGGGCCTTAAACTATGGCTACACCTTC
CDR3aa: CSARDSGALNYGYTF

j_gene: TRBJ2-1
v_gene: TRBV19
abundance: -
d_gene: -
CDR3nt: TGTGCCAGTAGTATAAAATCCGGGGCCTACAATGAGCAGTTCTTC
CDR3aa: CASSIKSGAYNEQFF

j_gene: TRBJ2-4
v_gene: TRBV7-3
abundance: -
d_gene: -
CDR3nt: TGTGCCAGCAGCTTAGACGGCGGACTAGCCAAAAACATTCAGTACTTC
CDR3aa: CASSLDGGLAKNIQYF

j_gene: TRBJ2-7
v_gene: TRBV28
abundance: -
d_gene: TRBD1
CDR3nt: TGTGCCAGCAGTCCATCGACAGGGATTCACTACGAGCAGTACTTC
CDR3aa: CASSPSTGIHYEQYF

j_gene: TRBJ1-2
v_gene: TRBV9
abundance: -
d_gene: -
CDR3nt: TGTGCCAGCAGCTCTAGCCAAGGCTACACCTTC
CDR3aa: CASSSSQGYTF

j_gene: TRBJ1-1
v_gene: TRBV27
abundance: -
d_gene: -
CDR3nt: TGTGCCAGCCTCTCATATCAGAATCCTGAAGCTTTCTTT
CDR3aa: CASLSYQNPEAFF

j_gene: TRBJ1-1
v_gene: TRBV12-3/TRBV12-4
abundance: -
d_gene: -
CDR3nt: TGTGCCAGCAGTTCATCGTTCGATTTAGCTTTCTTT
CDR3aa: CASSSSFDLAFF

j_gene: TRBJ2-3
v_gene: TRBV11-1
abundance: few
d_gene: TRBD2
CDR3nt: TGTGCCAGCAGCTTAGGGAGCGGGAGTACAGATACGCAGTATTTT
CDR3aa: CASSLGSGSTDTQYF

j_gene: TRBJ2-1
v_gene: TRBV2
abundance: many
d_gene: TRBD2
CDR3nt: TGTGCCAGCAGAGCGACTAGCGGGGGACGCAATGAGCAGTTCTTC
CDR3aa: CASRATSGGRNEQFF

j_gene: TRBJ2-2
v_gene: TRBV7-6
abundance: many
d_gene: -
CDR3nt: TGTGCCAGCAGCCCAGACACCGGGGAGCTGTTTTTT
CDR3aa: CASSPDTGELFF

j_gene: TRBJ2-5
v_gene: TRBV5-6
abundance: few
d_gene: -
CDR3nt: TGTGCCAGCAGCTTGGATCCCCGGGACGATCAAGAGACCCAGTACTTC
CDR3aa: CASSLDPRDDQETQYF

j_gene: TRBJ2-3
v_gene: TRBV12-3/TRBV12-4
abundance: -
d_gene: -
CDR3nt: TGTGCCAGCAGCGGGGGTTGGGGCACAGATACGCAGTATTTT
CDR3aa: CASSGGWGTDTQYF

j_gene: TRBJ2-1
v_gene: TRBV29-1
abundance: many
d_gene: -
CDR3nt: TGCAGCGTTGACGGGGTCTCCTACAATGAGCAGTTCTTC
CDR3aa: CSVDGVSYNEQFF

j_gene: TRBJ1-2
v_gene: TRBV27
abundance: -
d_gene: -
CDR3nt: TGTGCCAGCAGTTTTGGACAGCATTTTGGCTACACCTTC
CDR3aa: CASSFGQHFGYTF

j_gene: TRBJ2-3
v_gene: TRBV12-3/TRBV12-4
abundance: many
d_gene: -
CDR3nt: TGTGCCAGCAGCCTCACAGATACGCAGTATTTT
CDR3aa: CASSLTDTQYF

j_gene: TRBJ1-6
v_gene: TRBV11-2
abundance: few
d_gene: TRBD1
CDR3nt: TGTGCCAGCAGCCGACGACAGGGGAGATCCTATAATTCACCCCTCCACTTT
CDR3aa: CASSRRQGRSYNSPLHF

j_gene: TRBJ2-1
v_gene: TRBV6-1
abundance: -
d_gene: TRBD2
CDR3nt: TGTGCCAGTCAACTAGCGGGGGGGTACAATGAGCAGTTCTTC
CDR3aa: CASQLAGGYNEQFF

j_gene: TRBJ1-3
v_gene: TRBV12-3/TRBV12-4
abundance: few
d_gene: -
CDR3nt: TGTGCCAGCAGTTTTCAACGGTTCTCTGGAAACACCATATATTTT
CDR3aa: CASSFQRFSGNTIYF

j_gene: TRBJ1-3
v_gene: TRBV12-3/TRBV12-4
abundance: few
d_gene: TRBD1
CDR3nt: TGTGCCAGCAGTCTAGCACGGATTGCCAGGGACAGGGGGCAGTCTGGAAACACCATATATTTT
CDR3aa: CASSLARIARDRGQSGNTIYF

j_gene: TRBJ2-1
v_gene: TRBV9
abundance: -
d_gene: -
CDR3nt: TGTGCCAGCAGTTTCCCCCTAGGCGGGTCCAGCTCCTACAATGAGCAGTTCTTC
CDR3aa: CASSFPLGGSSSYNEQFF

j_gene: TRBJ1-1
v_gene: TRBV29-1
abundance: few
d_gene: -
CDR3nt: TGCAGCGTTGAGGGAACGGCGAACACTGAAGCTTTCTTT
CDR3aa: CSVEGTANTEAFF

j_gene: TRBJ1-1
v_gene: TRBV6-5
abundance: few
d_gene: TRBD1
CDR3nt: TGTGCCAGCAGAAAGACAGGGGGCCGGGTCACTGAAGCTTTCTTT
CDR3aa: CASRKTGGRVTEAFF

j_gene: TRBJ2-1
v_gene: TRBV7-9
abundance: -
d_gene: TRBD2
CDR3nt: TGTGCCAGCAGTTCCGAGCTTAGCGGGAGGGCCGGGTTCTTC
CDR3aa: CASSSELSGRAGFF

j_gene: TRBJ2-5
v_gene: TRBV5-6
abundance: -
d_gene: -
CDR3nt: TGTGCCAGCAGCTTTAGACCGGCTGACGACCAGTACTTC
CDR3aa: CASSFRPADDQYF

j_gene: TRBJ2-1
v_gene: TRBV10-3
abundance: many
d_gene: TRBD2
CDR3nt: TGTGCCATCAGTGGACAGCGGGAGGAGCAGTTCTTC
CDR3aa: CAISGQREEQFF